The entry below describes one TCR beta chain. The antigen remains unidentified. These data originate in a study of T-cell memory formation after mild COVID-19. Study-level information: Clusters were largely donor specific.

Findings of the study overall: Clones contracting over day 15 to 85 were CD4/CD8 balanced, with later expanders leaning CD4+. Memory cells collected pre-infection included some clones that later responded, suggesting cross-reactive memory joined.

From germline, CDR1 is DFQATT and CDR2 SNEGSKA (reference sequence). The CDR3 covers 19 residues. V shed 0 bases and J 2 bases; nucleotides not matched to a gene: 11. One entry per CDR3 protein, called by TCRdb with MiXCR from the 5' RACE reads. This table has about 47,000 distinct CDR3 sequences, more than 9% appearing once. What was sequenced was PBMCs or a T cell subset sorted from them (not recorded which). The chain is built from TRBV20-1 and TRBJ2-3; 13 positions agree with TRBD2. This clonotype was obtained from an adult woman who had mild COVID-19 (a few samples of this study predate the infection). Cell type and time point are not known. This CDR3 reads CSARDGLAGARRYTDTQYF. CDR3 in DNA: TGCAGTGCTAGAGATGGACTAGCGGGAGCTCGTAGATACACAGATACGCAGTATTTT.